The 4 T cell receptor beta chains reported below all come from one sample, sequenced in a study of T-cell memory formation after mild COVID-19. One entry per CDR3 protein results from TCRdb running MiXCR on the 5' RACE reads. Of nearly 110,000 distinct CDR3 sequences in the sample, around 15% were seen once. Material for sequencing was PBMCs or a T cell subset sorted from them (not recorded which). These receptors all come from a man aged 18 to 30 who had mild COVID-19 (a few samples of this study predate the infection). Cell type and time point are not known.

This clonotype was observed at least ten times. The chain couples TRBV12-3 or TRBV12-4 to TRBJ1-5, with D unclear. Trimming stripped 3 bases from V and 0 bases from J, with 9 bases between. The CDR3 is 15 amino acids. The CDR3 DNA follows: TGTGCCAGCAGTTTGGGCTACGTTAGCAATCAGCCCCAGCATTTT. Its translation is CASSLGYVSNQPQHF.

The chain's CDR3 is CASSVAGQGKDYGYTF. The DNA of the CDR3 is TGTGCCAGCAGCGTAGCTGGGCAGGGGAAAGACTATGGCTACACCTTC. The rearrangement joins TRBV9 to TRBJ1-2, with D possibly being TRBD1 (6 bases). The CDR3 consists of 16 residues. The ends were cut back, 0 bases at V and 3 bases at J, with 15 bases in the middle. Germline values: CDR1 SGDLS, CDR2 YYNGEE.

This clonotype was observed a handful of times. The chain couples TRBV6-5 to TRBJ2-2; tentatively, D is TRBD1 (5 bases). Trimming left V 0 bases short and J 6 bases short, with 8 bases between. CDR3 length: 14 residues. Per the germline V gene, CDR1 is MNHEY and CDR2 is SVGAGI. In nucleotides, the CDR3 is TGTGCCAGCAGTTACTCGGGGCAGGCCGGGGAGCTGTTTTTT. It encodes CASSYSGQAGELFF.

This clonotype has more than one count but fewer than ten. This CDR3 reads CSVNLATGELFF. The CDR3 DNA reads as TGCAGCGTAAACCTAGCCACCGGGGAGCTGTTTTTT. This sequence joins TRBV29-1 and TRBJ2-2, with D possibly matching TRBD2 (5 bases). V was shortened by 6 bases and J by 4 bases, with 9 bases between the two germline ends. Germline lookup yields CDR1 SQVTM and CDR2 ANQGSEA. This CDR3 has 12 amino acids.